This TCR beta chain originates from a study of shared clonotypes between healthy human individuals. Libraries were prepared by immunoSEQ multiplex PCR; TCRdb keeps only in-frame clonotypes and omits some of them. The sample shows roughly 2.2 million clones, more than 85% of them seen only once. From germline, CDR1 is LGHNA and CDR2 YNFKEQ. The V and J ends lost 1 base and 6 bases respectively, with 7 bases between them. There are 12 residues in the CDR3. Material for sequencing was naive CD4+ T cells from PBMCs. The subset was: CD45RA+ positively selected. The rearrangement joins TRBV4-2 to TRBJ2-7; D is undetermined. The sequence was obtained from a man in his late teens or twenties in good health. Some clones in this sample may be carry-over from other donors' samples. The CDR3 spells CASSQGLGEQYF. DNA of the CDR3: TGTGCCAGCAGCCAAGGGTTAGGCGAGCAGTACTTC.